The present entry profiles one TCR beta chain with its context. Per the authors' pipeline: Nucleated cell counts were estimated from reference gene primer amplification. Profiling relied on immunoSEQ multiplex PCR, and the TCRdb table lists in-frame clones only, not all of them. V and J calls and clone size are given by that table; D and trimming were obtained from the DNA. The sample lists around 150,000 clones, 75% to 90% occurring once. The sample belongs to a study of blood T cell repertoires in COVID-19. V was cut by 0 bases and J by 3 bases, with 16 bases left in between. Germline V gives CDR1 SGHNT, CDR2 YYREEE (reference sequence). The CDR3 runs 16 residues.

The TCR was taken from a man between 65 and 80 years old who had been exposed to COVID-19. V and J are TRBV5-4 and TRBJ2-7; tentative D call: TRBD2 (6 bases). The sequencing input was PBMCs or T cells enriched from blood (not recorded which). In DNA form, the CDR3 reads TGTGCCAGCAGCTTGGACGTGTCGGGGGTGGACTACGAGCAGTACTTC. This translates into CASSLDVSGVDYEQYF.